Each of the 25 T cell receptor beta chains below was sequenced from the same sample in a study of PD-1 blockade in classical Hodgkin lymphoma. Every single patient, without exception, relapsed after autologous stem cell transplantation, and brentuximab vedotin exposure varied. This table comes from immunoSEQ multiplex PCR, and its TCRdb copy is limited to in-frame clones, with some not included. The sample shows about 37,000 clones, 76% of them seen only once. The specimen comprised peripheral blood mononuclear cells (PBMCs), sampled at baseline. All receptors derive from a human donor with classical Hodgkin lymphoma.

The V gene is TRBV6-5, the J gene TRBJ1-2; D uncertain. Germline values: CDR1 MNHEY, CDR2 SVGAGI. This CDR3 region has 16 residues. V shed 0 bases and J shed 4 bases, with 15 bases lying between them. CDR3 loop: CASSYSWAAPSYGYTF. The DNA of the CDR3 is TGTGCCAGCAGTTACTCGTGGGCAGCGCCGAGCTATGGCTACACCTTC.

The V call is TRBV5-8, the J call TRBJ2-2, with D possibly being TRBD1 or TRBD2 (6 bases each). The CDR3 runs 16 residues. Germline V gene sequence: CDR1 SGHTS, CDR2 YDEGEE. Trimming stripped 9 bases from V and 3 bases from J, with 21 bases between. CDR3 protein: CATNLLGGRDTGELFF. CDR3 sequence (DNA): TGTGCCACCAATCTTTTAGGGGGGAGAGACACCGGGGAGCTGTTTTTT.

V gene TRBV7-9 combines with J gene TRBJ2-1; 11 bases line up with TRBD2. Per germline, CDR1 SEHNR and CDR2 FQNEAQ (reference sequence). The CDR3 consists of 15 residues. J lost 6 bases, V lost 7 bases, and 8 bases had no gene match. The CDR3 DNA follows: TGTGCCAGCACCCCGGGACTAGCGGAGGGCAATGAGCAGTTCTTC. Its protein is CASTPGLAEGNEQFF.

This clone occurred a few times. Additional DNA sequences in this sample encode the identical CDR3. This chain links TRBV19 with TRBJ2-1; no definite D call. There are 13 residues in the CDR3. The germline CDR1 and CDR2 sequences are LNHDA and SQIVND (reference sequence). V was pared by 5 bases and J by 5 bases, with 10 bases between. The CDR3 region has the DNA TGTGCCAGTAGTCTGAGCGCGAACAATGAGCAGTTCTTC. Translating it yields CASSLSANNEQFF.

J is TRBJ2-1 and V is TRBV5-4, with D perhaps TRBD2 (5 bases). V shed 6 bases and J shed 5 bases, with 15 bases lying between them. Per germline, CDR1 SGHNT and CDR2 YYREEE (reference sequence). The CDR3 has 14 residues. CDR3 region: CASTPRGSDNEQFF. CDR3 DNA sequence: TGTGCCAGCACCCCACGCGGGTCGGACAATGAGCAGTTCTTC. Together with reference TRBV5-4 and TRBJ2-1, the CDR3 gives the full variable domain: ETGVTQSPTHLIKTRGQQVTLRCSSQSGHNTVSWYQQALGQGPQFIFQYYREEENGRGNFPPRFSGLQFPNYSSELNVNALELDDSALYLCASTPRGSDNEQFFGPGTRLTVL.

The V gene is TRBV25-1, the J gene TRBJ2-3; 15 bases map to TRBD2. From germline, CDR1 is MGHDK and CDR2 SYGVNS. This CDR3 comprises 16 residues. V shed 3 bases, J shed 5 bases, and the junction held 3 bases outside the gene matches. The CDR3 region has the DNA TGTGCCAGCAGTGAGGGACTAGCGGGAGGAGGAGATACGCAGTATTTT. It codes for CASSEGLAGGGDTQYF.

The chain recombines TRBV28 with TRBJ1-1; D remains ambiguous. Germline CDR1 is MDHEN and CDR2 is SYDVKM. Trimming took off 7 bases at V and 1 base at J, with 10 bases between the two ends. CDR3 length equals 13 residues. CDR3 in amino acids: CASTVQRNTEAFF. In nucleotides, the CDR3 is TGTGCCAGCACTGTACAGAGGAACACTGAAGCTTTCTTT. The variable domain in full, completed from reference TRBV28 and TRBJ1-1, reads DVKVTQSSRYLVKRTGEKVFLECVQDMDHENMFWYRQDPGLGLRLIYFSYDVKMKEKGDIPEGYSVSREKKERFSLILESASTNQTSMYLCASTVQRNTEAFFGQGTRLTVV.

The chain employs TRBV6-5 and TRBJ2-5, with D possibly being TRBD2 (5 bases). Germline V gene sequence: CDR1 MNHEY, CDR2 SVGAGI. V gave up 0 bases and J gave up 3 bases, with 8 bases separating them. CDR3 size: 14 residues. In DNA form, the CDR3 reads TGTGCCAGCAGTTACTCGTCAGCGGAAGAGACCCAGTACTTC. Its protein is CASSYSSAEETQYF.

The CDR3 DNA sequence: TGTGCCAGCAGCTTGTTCGGGGGGCGAGGGAACACTGAAGCTTTCTTT. Encoded protein: CASSLFGGRGNTEAFF. The rearrangement joins TRBV5-6 to TRBJ1-1, with TRBD1 as a possible D gene (6 bases). Trimming shortened V by 1 base and J by 1 base, and 14 bases separated the two germline ends. The CDR3 runs 16 residues. Germline V gene lookup returns CDR1 SGHDT and CDR2 YYEEEE.

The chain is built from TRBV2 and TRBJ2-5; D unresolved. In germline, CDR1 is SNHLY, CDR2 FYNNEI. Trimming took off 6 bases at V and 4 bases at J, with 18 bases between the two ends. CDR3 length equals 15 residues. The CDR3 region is CASRQHGSGPETQYF. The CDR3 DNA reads TGTGCCAGCAGGCAACATGGCTCGGGCCCAGAGACCCAGTACTTC.

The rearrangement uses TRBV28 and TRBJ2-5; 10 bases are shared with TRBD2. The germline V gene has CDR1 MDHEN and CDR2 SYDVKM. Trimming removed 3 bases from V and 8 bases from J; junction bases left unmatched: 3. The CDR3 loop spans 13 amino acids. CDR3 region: CASSFSGRVTQYF. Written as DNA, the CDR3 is TGTGCCAGCAGTTTCAGCGGGAGGGTAACCCAGTACTTC.

The CDR3 reads CASSLTGLGYTF. The CDR3 DNA reads as TGTGCCAGCAGCTTAACAGGGTTGGGCTACACCTTC. The V gene is TRBV9, the J gene TRBJ1-2, with a tentative D call TRBD1 (6 bases). CDR3 length: 12 amino acids. V lost 4 bases, J lost 8 bases, and 12 bases lay in between. Germline V gene data show CDR1 as SGDLS and CDR2 as YYNGEE.

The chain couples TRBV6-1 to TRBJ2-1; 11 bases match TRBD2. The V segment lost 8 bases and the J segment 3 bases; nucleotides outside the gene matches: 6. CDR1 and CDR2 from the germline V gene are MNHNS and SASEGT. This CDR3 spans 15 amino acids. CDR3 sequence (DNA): TGTGCCAGCTCCCTGGGGACTAGCGGCTACAATGAGCAGTTCTTC. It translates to CASSLGTSGYNEQFF.

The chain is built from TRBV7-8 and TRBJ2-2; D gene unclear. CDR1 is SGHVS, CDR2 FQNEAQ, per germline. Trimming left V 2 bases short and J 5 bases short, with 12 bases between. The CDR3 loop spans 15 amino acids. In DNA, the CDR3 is TGTGCCAGCAGCTTATCCCTTGAAAGGACCGGGGAGCTGTTTTTT. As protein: CASSLSLERTGELFF.

This CDR3 is CASSLDGAENTEAFF. The DNA for the CDR3 is TGCGCCAGCAGCTTGGACGGAGCCGAGAACACTGAAGCTTTCTTT. The gene calls are TRBV5-1 and TRBJ1-1; D not resolved. This CDR3 has 15 amino acids. The germline V and J ends were trimmed by 0 bases and 1 base, with 10 bases remaining between them. Per germline, CDR1 SGHRS and CDR2 YFSETQ.

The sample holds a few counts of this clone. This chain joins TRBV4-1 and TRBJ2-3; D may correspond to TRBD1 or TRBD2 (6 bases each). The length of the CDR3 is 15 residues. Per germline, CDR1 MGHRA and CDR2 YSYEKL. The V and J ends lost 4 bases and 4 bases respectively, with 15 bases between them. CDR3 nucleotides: TGCGCCAGCAGCCTGAGGGGGGTGGGGCCAGATACGCAGTATTTT. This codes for CASSLRGVGPDTQYF.

This CDR3 is CASSPGGGTSTDTQYF. The CDR3 nucleotides read TGTGCCAGCAGCCCCGGGGGCGGGACTAGTACAGATACGCAGTATTTT. V gene TRBV9 combines with J gene TRBJ2-3; 8 nucleotides agree with TRBD2. This CDR3 has 16 amino acids. With 4 bases clipped from V and 3 bases from J, the junction kept 10 bases outside the gene matches. The germline gives CDR1 SGDLS, CDR2 YYNGEE. Together with reference TRBV9 and TRBJ2-3, the CDR3 gives the full variable domain: DSGVTQTPKHLITATGQRVTLRCSPRSGDLSVYWYQQSLDQGLQFLIQYYNGEERAKGNILERFSAQQFPDLHSELNLSSLELGDSALYFCASSPGGGTSTDTQYFGPGTRLTVL.

The CDR3 bases are TGTGCCAGCAGCCTCTTAGCGGGAGGAGCATATGAGCAGTTCTTC. Protein: CASSLLAGGAYEQFF. This rearrangement joins TRBV7-2 to TRBJ2-1; 10 bases fit TRBD2. The length of the CDR3 is 15 residues. The trim removed 5 bases at V and 8 bases at J, leaving 9 bases unmatched. Germline V gene data show CDR1 as SGHTA and CDR2 as FQGNSA. The full variable domain, in which reference TRBV7-2 and TRBJ2-1 provide the parts outside the CDR3, is GAGVSQSPSNKVTEKGKDVELRCDPISGHTALYWYRQSLGQGLEFLIYFQGNSAPDKSGLPSDRFSAERTGGSVSTLTIQRTQQEDSAVYLCASSLLAGGAYEQFFGPGTRLTVL.

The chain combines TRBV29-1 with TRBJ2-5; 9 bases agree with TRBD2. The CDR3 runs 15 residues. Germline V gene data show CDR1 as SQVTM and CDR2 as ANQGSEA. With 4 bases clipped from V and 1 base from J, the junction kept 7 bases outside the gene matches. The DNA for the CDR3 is TGCAGCGTTGCGTTCCTAGCGGGAACCCAAGAGACCCAGTACTTC. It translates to CSVAFLAGTQETQYF.

The CDR3 coding sequence is TGTGCCAGCAGCTTGGACAACCTATATGGCTACACCTTC. Protein product: CASSLDNLYGYTF. V usage is TRBV5-4 and J usage is TRBJ1-2; D not resolved. The length of the CDR3 is 13 residues. The germline gives CDR1 SGHNT, CDR2 YYREEE (reference sequence). The germline V and J ends were trimmed by 0 bases and 5 bases, with 8 bases remaining between them.

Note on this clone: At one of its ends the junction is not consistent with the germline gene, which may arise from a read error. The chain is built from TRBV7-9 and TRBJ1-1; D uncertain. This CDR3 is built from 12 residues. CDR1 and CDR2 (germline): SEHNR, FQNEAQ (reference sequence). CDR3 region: CASSLIRAALGF. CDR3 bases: TGTGCCAGCAGCTTAATCCGGGCGGCCTTAGGTTTT.

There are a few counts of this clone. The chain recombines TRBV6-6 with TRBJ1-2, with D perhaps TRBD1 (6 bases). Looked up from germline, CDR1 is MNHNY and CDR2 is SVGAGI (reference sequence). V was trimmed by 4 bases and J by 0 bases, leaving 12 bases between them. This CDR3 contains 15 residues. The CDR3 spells CASSSGDRPNYGYTF. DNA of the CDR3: TGTGCCAGCAGTTCTGGCGACAGGCCTAACTATGGCTACACCTTC.

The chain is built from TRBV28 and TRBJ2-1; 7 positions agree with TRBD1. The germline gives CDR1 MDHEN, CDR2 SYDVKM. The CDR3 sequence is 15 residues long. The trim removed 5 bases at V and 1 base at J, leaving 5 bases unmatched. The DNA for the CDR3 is TGTGCCAGCAGTCCCGACAGGGAGTCCTACAATGAGCAGTTCTTC. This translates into CASSPDRESYNEQFF.

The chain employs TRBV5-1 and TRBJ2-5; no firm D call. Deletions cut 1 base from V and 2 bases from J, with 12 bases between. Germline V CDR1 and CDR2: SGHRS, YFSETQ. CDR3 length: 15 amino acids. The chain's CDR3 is CASSLNDLGQETQYF. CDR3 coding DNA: TGCGCCAGCAGCTTGAACGACCTGGGGCAAGAGACCCAGTACTTC.

CDR3 sequence: CASSYSNPGHTEAFF. As DNA, the CDR3 is TGTGCCAGCAGTTACTCGAACCCAGGGCACACTGAAGCTTTCTTT. The V call is TRBV6-6, the J call TRBJ1-1; D possibly corresponds to TRBD1 (5 bases). CDR1 is MNHNY, CDR2 SVGAGI, per germline (reference sequence). Trimming shortened V by 0 bases and J by 3 bases, and 11 bases separated the two germline ends. There are 15 residues in the CDR3.